The source of this T cell receptor beta chain is a study of cytomegalovirus exposure and HLA in healthy donors. This CDR3 has 13 residues. Germline V gene data show CDR1 as ENHRY and CDR2 as SYGVKD. Trimming shortened V by 7 bases and J by 0 bases, and 7 bases separated the two germline ends. PCR was performed using 60 Vbeta and 13 Jbeta primers. Only in-frame clones appear in the TCRdb table, and some are missing; sequencing was by immunoSEQ multiplex PCR. This table holds about 59,000 clones, 65% to 80% found once. This chain connects TRBV10-3 to TRBJ1-5; D may be TRBD1 (6 bases). Sequenced sample: PBMCs. The clonotype comes from a young man in good health and CMV-seropositive. Here the CDR3 reads CAIKGDSNQPQHF. Here the CDR3 DNA reads TGTGCCATCAAGGGGGATAGCAATCAGCCCCAGCATTTT.